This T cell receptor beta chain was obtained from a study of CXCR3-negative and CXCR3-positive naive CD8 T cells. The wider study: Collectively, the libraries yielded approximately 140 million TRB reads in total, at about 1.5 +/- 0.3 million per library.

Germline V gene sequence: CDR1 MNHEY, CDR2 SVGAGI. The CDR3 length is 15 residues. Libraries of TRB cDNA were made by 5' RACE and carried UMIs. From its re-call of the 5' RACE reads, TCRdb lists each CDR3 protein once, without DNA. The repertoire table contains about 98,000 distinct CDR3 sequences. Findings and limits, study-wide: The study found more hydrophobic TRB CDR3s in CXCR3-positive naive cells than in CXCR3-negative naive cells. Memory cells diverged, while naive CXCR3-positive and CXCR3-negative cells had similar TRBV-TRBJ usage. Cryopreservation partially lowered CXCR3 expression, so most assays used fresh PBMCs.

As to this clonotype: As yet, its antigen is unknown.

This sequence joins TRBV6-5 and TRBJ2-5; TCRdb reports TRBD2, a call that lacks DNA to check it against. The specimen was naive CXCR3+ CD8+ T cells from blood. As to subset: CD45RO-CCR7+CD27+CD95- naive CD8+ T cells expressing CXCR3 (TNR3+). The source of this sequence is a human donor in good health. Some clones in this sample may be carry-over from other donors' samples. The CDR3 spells CASRRGAGDQETQYF.